The T cell receptor (beta chain) under discussion was sequenced for a study of beta chain features in type 1 diabetes. Whole-study findings and limits: A greater similarity of naive, central memory and Treg TCRB repertoires was seen among patients than among healthy donors. Across all four CD4+ subsets, people with type 1 diabetes showed modestly shorter TCRB CDR3s.

The authors sorted CD4+ naive, central memory, regulatory and stem cell-like memory cells via CD45RO/CCR7/CD25/CD127/CD95/CD27. This CDR3 has 17 residues. Germline V lookup: CDR1 LGHNA, CDR2 YSLEER. V lost 0 bases, J lost 1 base, and 5 bases stayed unmatched. Comments on this clone: Antigen specificity is unknown.

cDNA synthesis used the whole RNA isolate, giving expressed TCRB sequences. An average approximately 3.5 million reads came from naive, central memory and regulatory T cell samples. TCRdb's table, derived via immunoSEQ multiplex PCR, lists solely in-frame clones and lacks some. Here the sample spans approximately 140,000 clones, about 50% being singletons. The sequenced material came from Tregs from blood. This TCR was sampled from a man between 18 and 35 years old in good health. J is TRBJ2-1 and V is TRBV4-3, with 8 nucleotides matching TRBD2. The CDR3 here is CASSQDPTSVSYNEQFF. The CDR3 DNA reads as TGCGCCAGCAGCCAAGACCCGACTAGCGTATCCTACAATGAGCAGTTCTTC.